This T cell receptor (beta chain) originates from a study of long-term antiretroviral therapy in people with HIV. Findings and limits, study-wide: Therapy changes, viral resistance and ART adherence were not documented in the available data. Repertoires from HIV showed CDR3 length ranges narrower than those of controls. Subsequent to ART, diversity was augmented yet persisted below that of transplant donor controls.

The immunoSEQ assay was v3.0, run at survey level. TCRdb's table, derived via immunoSEQ multiplex PCR, lists solely in-frame clones and lacks some. The sample carries 25,000 to 35,000 clones, around 93% recorded once. The germline gives CDR1 SNHLY, CDR2 FYNNEI. This CDR3 has 14 residues. The V gene end was trimmed by 6 bases and the J gene end by 2 bases; junction bases not matched to a gene: 4. With respect to this clone: Its antigen is currently unknown.

This TCR was recovered from a man aged 50 to 60 with HIV. The sequencing here drew on unsorted PBMCs, taken about 7.4 years after starting antiretroviral therapy. The J gene is TRBJ2-7, the V gene TRBV2; 10 bases are a match to TRBD2. CDR3 protein: CASRLAGAAYEQYF. CDR3 DNA: TGTGCCAGCAGGCTAGCGGGGGCCGCCTACGAGCAGTACTTC.